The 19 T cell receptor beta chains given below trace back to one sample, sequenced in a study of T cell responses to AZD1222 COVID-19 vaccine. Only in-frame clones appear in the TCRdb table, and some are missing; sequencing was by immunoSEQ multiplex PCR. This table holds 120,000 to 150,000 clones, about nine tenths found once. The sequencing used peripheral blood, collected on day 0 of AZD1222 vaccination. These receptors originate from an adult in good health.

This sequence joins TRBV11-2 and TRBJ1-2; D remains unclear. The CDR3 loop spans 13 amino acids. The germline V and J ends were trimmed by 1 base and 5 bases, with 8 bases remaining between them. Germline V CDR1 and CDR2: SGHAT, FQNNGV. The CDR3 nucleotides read TGTGCCAGCAGCTTAGTTGAGGGTTATGGCTACACCTTC. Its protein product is CASSLVEGYGYTF. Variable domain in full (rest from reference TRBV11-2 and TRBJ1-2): EAGVAQSPRYKIIEKRQSVAFWCNPISGHATLYWYQQILGQGPKLLIQFQNNGVVDDSQLPKDRFSAERLKGVDSTLKIQPAKLEDSAVYLCASSLVEGYGYTFGSGTRLTVV.

The DNA for the CDR3 is TGTGCCAGCAGCTCCGGACAGAAAGAGACCCAGTACTTC. Translating gives CASSSGQKETQYF. The V and J genes are TRBV7-9 and TRBJ2-5, with a weak D call TRBD1 (6 bases). Germline V CDR1 and CDR2: SEHNR, FQNEAQ (reference sequence). Trimming shortened V by 4 bases and J by 3 bases, and 9 bases separated the two germline ends. This CDR3 region has 13 residues.

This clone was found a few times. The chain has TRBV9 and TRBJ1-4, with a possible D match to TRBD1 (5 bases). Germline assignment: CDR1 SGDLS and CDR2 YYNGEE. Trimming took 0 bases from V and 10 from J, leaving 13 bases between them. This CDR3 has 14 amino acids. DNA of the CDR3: TGTGCCAGCAGCGTAGAGGGCGGCCAGGGAAAACTGTTTTTT. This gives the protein CASSVEGGQGKLFF.

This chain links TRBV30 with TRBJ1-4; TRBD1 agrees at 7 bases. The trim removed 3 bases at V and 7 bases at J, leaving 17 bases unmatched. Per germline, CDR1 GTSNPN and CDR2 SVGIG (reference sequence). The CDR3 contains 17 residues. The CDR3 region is CAWRNDREIELGEKLFF. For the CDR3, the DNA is TGTGCCTGGAGGAACGACAGGGAAATTGAGCTCGGTGAAAAACTGTTTTTT.

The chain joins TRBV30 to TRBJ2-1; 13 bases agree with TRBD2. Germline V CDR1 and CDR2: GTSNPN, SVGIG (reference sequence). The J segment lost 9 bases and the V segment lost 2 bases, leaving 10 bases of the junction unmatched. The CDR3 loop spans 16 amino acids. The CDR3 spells CAWSKRTSGSISEQFF. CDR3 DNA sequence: TGTGCCTGGAGTAAGAGGACTAGCGGGAGTATAAGTGAGCAGTTCTTC.

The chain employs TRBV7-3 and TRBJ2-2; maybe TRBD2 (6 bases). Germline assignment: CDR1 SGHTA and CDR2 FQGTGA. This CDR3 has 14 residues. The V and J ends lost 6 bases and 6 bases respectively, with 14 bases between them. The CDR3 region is CASRSGPTSGELFF. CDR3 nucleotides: TGTGCCAGCAGAAGCGGGCCCACTTCCGGGGAGCTGTTTTTT.

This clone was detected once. CDR3 sequence reads: CASIPRTTDTQYF. CDR3 DNA: TGCGCCAGCATTCCACGGACGACAGATACGCAGTATTTT. The J gene is TRBJ2-3, the V gene TRBV10-1; D gene ambiguous. Per the germline V gene, CDR1 is WNHNN and CDR2 is SYGVQD (reference sequence). This CDR3 contains 13 residues. Deletions cut 7 bases from V and 3 bases from J, with 11 bases between.

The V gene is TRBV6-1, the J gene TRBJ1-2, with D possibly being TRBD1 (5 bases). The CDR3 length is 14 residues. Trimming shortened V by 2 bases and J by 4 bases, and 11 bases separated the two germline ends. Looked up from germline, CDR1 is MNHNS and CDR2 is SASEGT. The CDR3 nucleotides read TGTGCCAGCAGTGAAATATGGGACTTCTATGGCTACACCTTC. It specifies CASSEIWDFYGYTF.

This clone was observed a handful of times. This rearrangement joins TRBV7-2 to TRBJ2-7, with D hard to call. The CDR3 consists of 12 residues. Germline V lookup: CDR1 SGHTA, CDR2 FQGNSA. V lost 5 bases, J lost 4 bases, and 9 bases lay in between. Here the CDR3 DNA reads TGTGCCAGCAGCCCATACCTTTACGAGCAGTACTTC. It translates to CASSPYLYEQYF. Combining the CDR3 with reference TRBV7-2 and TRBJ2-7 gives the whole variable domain GAGVSQSPSNKVTEKGKDVELRCDPISGHTALYWYRQSLGQGLEFLIYFQGNSAPDKSGLPSDRFSAERTGGSVSTLTIQRTQQEDSAVYLCASSPYLYEQYFGPGTRLTVT.

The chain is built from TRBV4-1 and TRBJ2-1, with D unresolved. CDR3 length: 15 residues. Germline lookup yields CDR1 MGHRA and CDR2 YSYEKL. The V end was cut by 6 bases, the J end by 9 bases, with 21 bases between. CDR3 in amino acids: CASRSVGRRWVEQFF. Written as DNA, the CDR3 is TGCGCCAGCAGATCGGTGGGCCGGCGGTGGGTTGAGCAGTTCTTC.

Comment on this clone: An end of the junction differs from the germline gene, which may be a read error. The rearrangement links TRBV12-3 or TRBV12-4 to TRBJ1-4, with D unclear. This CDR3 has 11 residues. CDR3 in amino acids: CASSFLENLFF. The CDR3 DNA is TGTGCCAGCAGTTTTCTTGAAAACCTGTTTTTT.

Written as DNA, the CDR3 is TGTGCCAGCAGCGCCGGGGCGGACATTCTGACTGAAGCTTTCTTT. Encoded protein: CASSAGADILTEAFF. J is TRBJ1-1 and V is TRBV12-1. TRBV12-1 is classified as a pseudogene. This CDR3 contains 15 residues.

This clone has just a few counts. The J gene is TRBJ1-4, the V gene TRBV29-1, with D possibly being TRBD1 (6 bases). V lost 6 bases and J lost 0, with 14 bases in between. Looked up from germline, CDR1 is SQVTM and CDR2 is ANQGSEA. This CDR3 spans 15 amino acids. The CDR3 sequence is CSVLYRESTNEKLFF. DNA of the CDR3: TGCAGCGTACTCTACAGGGAGTCAACTAATGAAAAACTGTTTTTT.

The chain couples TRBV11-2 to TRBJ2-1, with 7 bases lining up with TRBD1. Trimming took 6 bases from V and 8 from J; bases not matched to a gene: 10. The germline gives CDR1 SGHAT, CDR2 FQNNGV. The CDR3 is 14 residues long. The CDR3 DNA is TGTGCCAGCAGACACTCCGACAGGGTGGATGAGCAGTTCTTC. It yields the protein CASRHSDRVDEQFF.

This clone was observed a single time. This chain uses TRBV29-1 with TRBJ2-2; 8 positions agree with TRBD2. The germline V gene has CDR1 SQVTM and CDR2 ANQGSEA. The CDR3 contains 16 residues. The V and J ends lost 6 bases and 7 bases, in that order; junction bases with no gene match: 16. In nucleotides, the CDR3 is TGCAGCGTCCGGAGCGGGGGAGGTTGGGAGATCGGGGAGCTGTTTTTT. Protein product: CSVRSGGGWEIGELFF.

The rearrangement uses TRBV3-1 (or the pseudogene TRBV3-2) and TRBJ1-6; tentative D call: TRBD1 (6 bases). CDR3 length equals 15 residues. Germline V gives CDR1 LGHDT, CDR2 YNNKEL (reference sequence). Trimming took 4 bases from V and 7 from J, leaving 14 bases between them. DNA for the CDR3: TGTGCCAGCAGCCTCGTGGACAGCGAAAATTCACCCCTCCACTTT. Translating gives CASSLVDSENSPLHF.

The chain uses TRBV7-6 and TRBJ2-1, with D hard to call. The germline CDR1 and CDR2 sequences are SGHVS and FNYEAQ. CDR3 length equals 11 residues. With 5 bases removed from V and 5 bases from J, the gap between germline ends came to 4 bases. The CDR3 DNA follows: TGTGCCAGCAGCCTAAACAATGAGCAGTTCTTC. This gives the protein CASSLNNEQFF.

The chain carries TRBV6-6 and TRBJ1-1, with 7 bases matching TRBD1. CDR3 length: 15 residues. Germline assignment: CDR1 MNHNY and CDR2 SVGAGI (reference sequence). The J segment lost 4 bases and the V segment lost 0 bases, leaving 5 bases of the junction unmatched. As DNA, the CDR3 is TGTGCCAGCAGTTACTCGTTCAGGGGGGGCACTGAAGCTTTCTTT. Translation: CASSYSFRGGTEAFF.

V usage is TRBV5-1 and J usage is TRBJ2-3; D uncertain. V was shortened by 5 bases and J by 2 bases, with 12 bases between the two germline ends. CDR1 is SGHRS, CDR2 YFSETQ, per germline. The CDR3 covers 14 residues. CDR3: CASRSERLTDTQYF. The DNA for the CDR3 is TGCGCCAGCAGAAGCGAGCGACTCACAGATACGCAGTATTTT.